The TCR beta chain under discussion was sequenced for a study of T-cell reconstitution after alpha-beta-depleted transplantation in children. CDR1 is KGHDR and CDR2 is SFDVKD in the germline V gene. This CDR3 comprises 19 residues. The junction had 11 bases not matched to a gene; V was cut back by 3 bases and J by 1 base. During its preparation, the TCRbeta library received unique molecular identifiers. TCRdb called the PCR reads again in MiXCR, with one record for every CDR3 protein. This repertoire shows 350,000 to 400,000 distinct CDR3 sequences, about 20% found once; its top ten account for about 3.8%. This clonotype was found many times.

The receptor comes from a human donor who donated a stem cell graft to a child with acute myeloid leukemia. This rearrangement joins TRBV24-1 to TRBJ2-1; 10 bases line up with TRBD1. Sample: PBMCs from the stem cell graft donor, taken from the stem cell graft. In DNA, the CDR3 is TGTGCCACCAGTGATCCAGTAGGGCGACAGGGGGCTTCCTACAATGAGCAGTTCTTC. It is translated as CATSDPVGRQGASYNEQFF.